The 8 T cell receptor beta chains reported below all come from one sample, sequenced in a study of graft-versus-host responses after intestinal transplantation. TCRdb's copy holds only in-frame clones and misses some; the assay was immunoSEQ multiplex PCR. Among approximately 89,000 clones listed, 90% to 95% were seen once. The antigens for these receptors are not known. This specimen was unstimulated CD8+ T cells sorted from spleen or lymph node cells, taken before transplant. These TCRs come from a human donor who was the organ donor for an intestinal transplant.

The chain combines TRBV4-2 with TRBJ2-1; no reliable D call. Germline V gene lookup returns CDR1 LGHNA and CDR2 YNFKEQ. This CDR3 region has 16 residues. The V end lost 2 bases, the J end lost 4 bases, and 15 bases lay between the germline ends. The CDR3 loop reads CASSQTYYPPYNEQFF. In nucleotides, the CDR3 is TGTGCCAGCAGCCAAACCTACTATCCTCCATACAATGAGCAGTTCTTC.

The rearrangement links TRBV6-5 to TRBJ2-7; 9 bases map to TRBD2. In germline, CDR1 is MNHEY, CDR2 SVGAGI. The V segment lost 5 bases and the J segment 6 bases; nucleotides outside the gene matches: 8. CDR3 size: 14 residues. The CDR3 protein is CASSPRGGVAEQYF. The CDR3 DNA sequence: TGTGCCAGCAGTCCCCGCGGGGGGGTGGCCGAGCAGTACTTC.

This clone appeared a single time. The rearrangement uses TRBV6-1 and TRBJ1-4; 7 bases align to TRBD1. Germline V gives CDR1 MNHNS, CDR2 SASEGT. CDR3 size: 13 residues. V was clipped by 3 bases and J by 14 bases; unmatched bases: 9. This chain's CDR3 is CASSDSLGTALFF. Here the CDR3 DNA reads TGTGCCAGCAGTGACTCGCTCGGGACAGCGCTGTTTTTT.

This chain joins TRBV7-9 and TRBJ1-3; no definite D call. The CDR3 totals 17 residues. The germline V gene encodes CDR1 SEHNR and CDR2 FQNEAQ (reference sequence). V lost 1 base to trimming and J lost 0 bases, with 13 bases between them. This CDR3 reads CASSLVEETLSGNTIYF. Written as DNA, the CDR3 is TGTGCCAGCAGCTTAGTTGAGGAAACACTCTCTGGAAACACCATATATTTT.

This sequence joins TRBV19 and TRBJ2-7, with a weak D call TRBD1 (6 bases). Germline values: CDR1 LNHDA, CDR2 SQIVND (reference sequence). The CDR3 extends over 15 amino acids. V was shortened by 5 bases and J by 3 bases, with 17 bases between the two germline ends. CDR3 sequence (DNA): TGTGCCAGTAGTGTCTATCAGGGACACTTCTACGAGCAGTACTTC. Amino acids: CASSVYQGHFYEQYF.

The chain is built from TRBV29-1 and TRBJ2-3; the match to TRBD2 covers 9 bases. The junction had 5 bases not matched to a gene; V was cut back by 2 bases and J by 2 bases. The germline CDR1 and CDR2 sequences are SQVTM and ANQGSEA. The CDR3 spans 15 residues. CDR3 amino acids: CSVEKSGGITDTQYF. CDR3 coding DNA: TGCAGCGTTGAAAAGAGCGGGGGGATCACAGATACGCAGTATTTT.

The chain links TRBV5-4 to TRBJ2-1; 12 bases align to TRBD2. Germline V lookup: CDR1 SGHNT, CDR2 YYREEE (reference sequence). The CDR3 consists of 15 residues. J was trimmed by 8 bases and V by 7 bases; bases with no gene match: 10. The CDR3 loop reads CASGELAGGPHEQFF. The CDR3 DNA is TGTGCCAGCGGGGAGCTAGCGGGAGGGCCCCATGAGCAGTTCTTC.

CDR3: CASQKTSGGEQYF. CDR3 coding DNA: TGTGCCAGCCAAAAGACTAGCGGGGGCGAGCAGTACTTC. V usage is TRBV9 and J usage is TRBJ2-7; 12 nucleotides match TRBD2. The J segment lost 6 bases and the V segment lost 7 bases, leaving 5 bases of the junction unmatched. This CDR3 spans 13 amino acids. Germline CDR1 reads SGDLS; CDR2 reads YYNGEE.